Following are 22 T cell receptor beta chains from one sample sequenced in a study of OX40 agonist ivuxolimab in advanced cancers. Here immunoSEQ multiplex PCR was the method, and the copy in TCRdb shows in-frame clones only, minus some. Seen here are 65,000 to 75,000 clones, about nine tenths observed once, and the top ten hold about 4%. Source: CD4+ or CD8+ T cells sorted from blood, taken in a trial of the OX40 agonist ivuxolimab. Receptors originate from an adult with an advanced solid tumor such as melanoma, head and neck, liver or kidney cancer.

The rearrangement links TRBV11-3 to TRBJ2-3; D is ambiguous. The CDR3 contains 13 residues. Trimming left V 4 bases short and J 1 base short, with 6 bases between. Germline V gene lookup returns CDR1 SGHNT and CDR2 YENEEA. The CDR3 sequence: CASSYRGTDTQYF. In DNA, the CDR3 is TGTGCCAGCAGCTACAGAGGCACAGATACGCAGTATTTT.

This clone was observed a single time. DNA of the CDR3: TGTGCCAGCAGCAATTGTCGGGACTGGCCATACCCCAATGAGCAGTTCTTC. The encoded protein is CASSNCRDWPYPNEQFF. The chain joins TRBV21-1 to TRBJ2-1; the table's D call, TRBD2, has no DNA check behind it. TRBV21-1 is designated a pseudogene. The CDR3 is 17 residues long.

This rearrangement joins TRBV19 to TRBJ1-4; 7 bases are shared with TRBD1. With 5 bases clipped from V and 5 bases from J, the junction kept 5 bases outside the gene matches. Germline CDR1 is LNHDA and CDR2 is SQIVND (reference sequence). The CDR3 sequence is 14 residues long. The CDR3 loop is CASSSGQMNEKLFF. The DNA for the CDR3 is TGTGCCAGTAGTTCGGGACAGATGAATGAAAAACTGTTTTTT.

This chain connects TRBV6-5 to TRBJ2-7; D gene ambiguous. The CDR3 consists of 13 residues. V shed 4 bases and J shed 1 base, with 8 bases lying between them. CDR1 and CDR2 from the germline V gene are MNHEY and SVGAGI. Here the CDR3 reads CASSLDPSYEQYF. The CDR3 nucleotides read TGTGCCAGCAGTTTAGATCCTTCCTACGAGCAGTACTTC.

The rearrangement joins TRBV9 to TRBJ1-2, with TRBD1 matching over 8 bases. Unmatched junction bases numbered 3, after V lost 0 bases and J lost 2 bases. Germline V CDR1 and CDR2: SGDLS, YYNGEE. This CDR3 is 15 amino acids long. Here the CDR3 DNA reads TGTGCCAGCAGCGTAGGGACAGGGAGCAACTATGGCTACACCTTC. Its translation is CASSVGTGSNYGYTF.

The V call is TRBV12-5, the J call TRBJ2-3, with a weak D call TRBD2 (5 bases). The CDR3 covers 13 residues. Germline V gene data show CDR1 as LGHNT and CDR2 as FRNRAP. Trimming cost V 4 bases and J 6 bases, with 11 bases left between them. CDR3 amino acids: CASGSWESDTQYF. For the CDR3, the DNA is TGTGCTAGTGGTTCGTGGGAGTCGGATACGCAGTATTTT. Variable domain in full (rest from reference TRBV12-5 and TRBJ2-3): DARVTQTPRHKVTEMGQEVTMRCQPILGHNTVFWYRQTMMQGLELLAYFRNRAPLDDSGMPKDRFSAEMPDATLATLKIQPSEPRDSAVYFCASGSWESDTQYFGPGTRLTVL.

The CDR3 sequence: CASSVGPGGELFF. CDR3 DNA sequence: TGTGCCAGCAGCGTAGGGCCCGGCGGGGAGCTGTTTTTT. J is TRBJ2-2 and V is TRBV9; D is unclear. The CDR3 loop spans 13 amino acids. Trimming pared 0 bases from V and 7 bases from J, leaving 7 bases between. The germline V gene has CDR1 SGDLS and CDR2 YYNGEE.

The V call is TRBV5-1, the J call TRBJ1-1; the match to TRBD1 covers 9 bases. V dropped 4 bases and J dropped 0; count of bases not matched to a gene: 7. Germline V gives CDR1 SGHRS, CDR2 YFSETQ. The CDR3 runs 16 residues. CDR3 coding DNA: TGCGCCAGCAGCCAGGGGACAGGGTCGGTGAACACTGAAGCTTTCTTT. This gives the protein CASSQGTGSVNTEAFF.

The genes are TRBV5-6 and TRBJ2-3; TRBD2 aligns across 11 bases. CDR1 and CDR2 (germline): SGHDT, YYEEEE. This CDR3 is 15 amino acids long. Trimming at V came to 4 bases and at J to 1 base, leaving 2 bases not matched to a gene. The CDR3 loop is CASSISGGGTDTQYF. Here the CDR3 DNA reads TGTGCCAGCAGCATTAGCGGGGGGGGCACAGATACGCAGTATTTT.

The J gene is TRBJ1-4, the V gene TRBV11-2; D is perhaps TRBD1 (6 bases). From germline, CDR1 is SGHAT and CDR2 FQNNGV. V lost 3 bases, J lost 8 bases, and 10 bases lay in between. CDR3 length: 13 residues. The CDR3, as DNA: TGTGCCAGCAGCTTGGGGGCGCGGGAAAAACTGTTTTTT. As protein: CASSLGAREKLFF. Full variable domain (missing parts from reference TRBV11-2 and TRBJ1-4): EAGVAQSPRYKIIEKRQSVAFWCNPISGHATLYWYQQILGQGPKLLIQFQNNGVVDDSQLPKDRFSAERLKGVDSTLKIQPAKLEDSAVYLCASSLGAREKLFFGSGTQLSVL.

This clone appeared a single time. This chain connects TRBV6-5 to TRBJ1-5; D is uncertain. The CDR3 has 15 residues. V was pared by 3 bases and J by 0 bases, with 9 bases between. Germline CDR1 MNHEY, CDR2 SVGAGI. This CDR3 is CASSYSRNSNQPQHF. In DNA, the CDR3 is TGTGCCAGCAGTTATTCCAGGAATAGCAATCAGCCCCAGCATTTT.

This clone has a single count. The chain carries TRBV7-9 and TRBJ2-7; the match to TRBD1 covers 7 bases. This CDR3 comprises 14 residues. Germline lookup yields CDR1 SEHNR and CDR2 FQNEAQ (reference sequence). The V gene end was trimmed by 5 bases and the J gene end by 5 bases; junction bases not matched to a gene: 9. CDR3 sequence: CASSQRQGLDEQYF. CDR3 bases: TGTGCCAGCAGCCAGCGACAGGGTCTAGACGAGCAGTACTTC.

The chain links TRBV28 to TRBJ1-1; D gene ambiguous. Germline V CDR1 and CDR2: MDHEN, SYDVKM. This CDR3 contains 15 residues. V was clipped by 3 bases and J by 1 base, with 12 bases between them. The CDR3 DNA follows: TGTGCCAGCAGTTTTCTTGACTGGGAGAACACTGAAGCTTTCTTT. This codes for CASSFLDWENTEAFF.

CDR3 sequence reads: CASSPTGGVKNGYTF. The DNA of the CDR3 is TGCGCCAGCAGCCCTACCGGGGGGGTAAAGAATGGCTACACCTTC. The chain links TRBV5-1 to TRBJ1-2; D perhaps matches TRBD1 (5 bases). The CDR3 is made up of 15 amino acids. Germline V CDR1 and CDR2: SGHRS, YFSETQ. V lost 4 bases and J 6 bases, leaving 19 bases between the germline ends. The complete variable domain, with remaining parts taken from reference TRBV5-1 and TRBJ1-2, reads KAGVTQTPRYLIKTRGQQVTLSCSPISGHRSVSWYQQTPGQGLQFLFEYFSETQRNKGNFPGRFSGRQFSNSRSEMNVSTLELGDSALYLCASSPTGGVKNGYTFGSGTRLTVV.

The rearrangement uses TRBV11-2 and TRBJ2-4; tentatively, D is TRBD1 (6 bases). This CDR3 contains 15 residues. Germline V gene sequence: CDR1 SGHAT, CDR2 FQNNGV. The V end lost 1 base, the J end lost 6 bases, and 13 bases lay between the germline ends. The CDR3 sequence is CASSLAGVRGNIQYF. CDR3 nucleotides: TGTGCCAGCAGCTTAGCAGGGGTTAGGGGAAACATTCAGTACTTC.

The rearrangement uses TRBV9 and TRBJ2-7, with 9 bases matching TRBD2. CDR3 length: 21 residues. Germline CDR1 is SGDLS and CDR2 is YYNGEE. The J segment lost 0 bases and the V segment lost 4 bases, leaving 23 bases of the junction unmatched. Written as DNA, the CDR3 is TGTGCCAGCAGCCCGCGGGGGGGGAGGACTTACCCCTCTAAGAGCTCCTACGAGCAGTACTTC. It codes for CASSPRGGRTYPSKSSYEQYF.

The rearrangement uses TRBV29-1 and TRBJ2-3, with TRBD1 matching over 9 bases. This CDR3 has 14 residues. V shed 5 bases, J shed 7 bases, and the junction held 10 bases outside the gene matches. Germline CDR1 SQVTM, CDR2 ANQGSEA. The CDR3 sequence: CSVLKQGAGNTQYF. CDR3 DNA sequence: TGCAGCGTTCTGAAACAGGGGGCCGGCAATACGCAGTATTTT.

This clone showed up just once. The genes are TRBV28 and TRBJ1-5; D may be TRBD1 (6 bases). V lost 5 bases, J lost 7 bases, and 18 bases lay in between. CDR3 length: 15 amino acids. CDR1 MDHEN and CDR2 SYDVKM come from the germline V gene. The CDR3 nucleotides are TGTGCCAGCAGTCAACGACAGGCAGGGGTCCAGCCCCAGCATTTT. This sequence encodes CASSQRQAGVQPQHF. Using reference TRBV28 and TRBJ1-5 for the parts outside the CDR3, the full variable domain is DVKVTQSSRYLVKRTGEKVFLECVQDMDHENMFWYRQDPGLGLRLIYFSYDVKMKEKGDIPEGYSVSREKKERFSLILESASTNQTSMYLCASSQRQAGVQPQHFGDGTRLSIL.

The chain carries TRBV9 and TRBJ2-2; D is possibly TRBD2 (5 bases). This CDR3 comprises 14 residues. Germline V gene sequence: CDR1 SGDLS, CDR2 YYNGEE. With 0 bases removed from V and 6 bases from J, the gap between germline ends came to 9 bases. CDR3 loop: CASSVATGSGELFF. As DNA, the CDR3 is TGTGCCAGCAGCGTAGCTACGGGGTCCGGGGAGCTGTTTTTT.

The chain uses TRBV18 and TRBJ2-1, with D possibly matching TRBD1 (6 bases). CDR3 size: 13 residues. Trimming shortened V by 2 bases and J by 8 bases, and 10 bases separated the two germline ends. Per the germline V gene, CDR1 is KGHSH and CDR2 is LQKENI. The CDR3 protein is CASSPSPGDEQFF. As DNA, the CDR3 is TGTGCCAGCTCACCATCCCCAGGGGATGAGCAGTTCTTC.

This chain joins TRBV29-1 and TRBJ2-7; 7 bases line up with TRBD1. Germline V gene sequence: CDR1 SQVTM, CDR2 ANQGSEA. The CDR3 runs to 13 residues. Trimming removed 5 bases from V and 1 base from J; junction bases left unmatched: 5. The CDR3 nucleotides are TGCAGCGTTACCGACAGGGTTTCCTACGAGCAGTACTTC. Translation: CSVTDRVSYEQYF.

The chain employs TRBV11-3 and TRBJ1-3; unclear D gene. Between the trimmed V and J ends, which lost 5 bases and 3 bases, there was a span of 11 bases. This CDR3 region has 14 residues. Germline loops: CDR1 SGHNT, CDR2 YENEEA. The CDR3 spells CASSPTRSGNTIYF. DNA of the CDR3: TGTGCCAGCAGCCCGACCCGCAGTGGAAACACCATATATTTT.